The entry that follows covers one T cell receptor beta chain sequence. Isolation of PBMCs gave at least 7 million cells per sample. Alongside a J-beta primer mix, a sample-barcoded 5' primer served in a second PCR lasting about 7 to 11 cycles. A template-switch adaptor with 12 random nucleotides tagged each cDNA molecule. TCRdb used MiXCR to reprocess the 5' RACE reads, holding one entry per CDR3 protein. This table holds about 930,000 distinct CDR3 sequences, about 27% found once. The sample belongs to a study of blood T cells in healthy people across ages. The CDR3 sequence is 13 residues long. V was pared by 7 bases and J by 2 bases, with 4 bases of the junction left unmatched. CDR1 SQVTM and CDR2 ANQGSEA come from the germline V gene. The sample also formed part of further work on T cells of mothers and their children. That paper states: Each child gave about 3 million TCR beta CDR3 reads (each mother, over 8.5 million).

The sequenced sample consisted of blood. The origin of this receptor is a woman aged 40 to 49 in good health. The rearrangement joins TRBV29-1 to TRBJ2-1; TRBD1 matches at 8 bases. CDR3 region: CSAVDRAYNEQFF. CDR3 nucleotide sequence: TGCAGCGCCGTGGACAGGGCCTACAATGAGCAGTTCTTC.